The rows below give T cell receptor beta chains drawn from one sample of a study of human T cells and chemical hapten exposure. TCRdb analysed the RACE reads with MiXCR anew, one entry per CDR3 protein. The table shows around 360,000 distinct CDR3 sequences, with under 6.5% occurring only once. The material was whole blood, obtained in connection with sensitization to the hapten diphenylcyclopropenone (DPC). The receptor source for this set is a woman aged 18-29 years with alopecia areata. Some clones in this sample may be carry-over from other donors' samples. Each CDR3 is given with its conserved first and last residue. Each record gives: D gene, J gene, clone size, V gene, CDR3 DNA, CDR3 protein. The D gene is left open where the match is weak. Some rows have no size entry. The others give once, few or many, or a class for an expanded clone.

.,TRBJ1-3,many,TRBV4-3,TGCGCCAGCAGCCATCTCGGGGATACTGGAAACACCATATATTTT,CASSHLGDTGNTIYF
TRBD1,TRBJ1-2,few,TRBV6-6,TGTGCCAGCAATGACGGGACAGGGAGGGGTCAGGATAACTTC,CASNDGTGRGQDNF
.,TRBJ2-2,.,TRBV2,TGTGCCAGCAGAGAACGTCGGAGCGCGAACACCGGGGAGCTGTTTTTT,CASRERRSANTGELFF
.,TRBJ1-6,many,TRBV7-2,TGTGCCAGCAGCTTATTGGGGCTTTCAAACTCCTATAATTCACCCCTCCACTTT,CASSLLGLSNSYNSPLHF
.,TRBJ2-3,.,TRBV18,TGTGCCAGCTCATCCCAAGGGACTCGCACAGATACGCAGTATTTT,CASSSQGTRTDTQYF
.,TRBJ1-1,few,TRBV6-5,TGTGCCAGCAGTTACTATAAGTACACTGAAGCTTTCTTT,CASSYYKYTEAFF
.,TRBJ2-3,.,TRBV7-2,TGTGCCAGCAGCTCCTTAGGTAGAGAGGATACGCAGTATTTT,CASSSLGREDTQYF
.,TRBJ2-2,many,TRBV6-5,TGTGCCAGCAGCGGGCCGGTTCCCGGGGAGCTGTTTTTT,CASSGPVPGELFF
.,TRBJ1-1,many,TRBV6-2/TRBV6-3,TGTGCCAGCAGACGCCCCACAGGGAGGGATACTGAAGCTTTCTTT,CASRRPTGRDTEAFF
.,TRBJ2-7,.,TRBV6-5,TGTGCCAGCAGCTACCCCATTGGACAGACCTACGAGCAGTACTTC,CASSYPIGQTYEQYF
TRBD1,TRBJ2-6,.,TRBV2,TGTGCCAGAGGGACAGGGGGCGGTGGGGCCAACGTCCTGACTTTC,CARGTGGGGANVLTF
.,TRBJ2-1,few,TRBV18,TGTGCCAGCTTCGGATCCGGGACGGACAATGAGCAGTTCTTC,CASFGSGTDNEQFF
.,TRBJ2-2,few,TRBV7-9,TGTGCCAGCAGCTTAGGGCATTTGAACACCGGGGAGCTGTTTTTT,CASSLGHLNTGELFF
TRBD1,TRBJ1-1,many,TRBV29-1,TGCAGCGTGGTACAGGGGTTGTCCCCTGAAGCTTTCTTT,CSVVQGLSPEAFF
.,TRBJ1-2,few,TRBV21-1,TGTGCCAGCAGCAAAGCTTTCAGGGGTACGAGGAGTTTAGGGTATGGCTACACCTTC,CASSKAFRGTRSLGYGYTF
TRBD2,TRBJ2-3,few,TRBV27,TGTGCCAGCAGTTCAAGCGGGGGGGCCGGGTATACGCAGTATTTT,CASSSSGGAGYTQYF
.,TRBJ1-1,many,TRBV28,TGTGCCAGCCCCCCTCCGGCGATCATAAACACTGAAGCTTTCTTT,CASPPPAIINTEAFF
TRBD2,TRBJ2-1,many,TRBV5-5,TGTGCCAGCAGCCATACTAGCGGGGGGGCCAAGTTCTTC,CASSHTSGGAKFF
TRBD1,TRBJ1-4,.,TRBV29-1,TGCAGCGGGACAGGGGGGGAAAAACTGTTTTTT,CSGTGGEKLFF
.,TRBJ1-2,many,TRBV21-1,TGTGCCAGCAGCAAAGTTGGAGGGATCAATGGCTACACCTTC,CASSKVGGINGYTF
TRBD1,TRBJ2-7,.,TRBV27,TGTGCCAGCAGTTTGGGGACAGGGTACGAGCAGTACTTC,CASSLGTGYEQYF
.,TRBJ2-3,.,TRBV15,TGTGCCACCAGCAAAGGACAGCAGAGCTACACAGATACGCAGTATTTT,CATSKGQQSYTDTQYF
TRBD1,TRBJ2-3,.,TRBV5-1,TGCGCCAGCAGCTTGGGACGACAGGGGGCGGCAGATACGCAGTATTTT,CASSLGRQGAADTQYF
.,TRBJ2-7,many,TRBV7-8,TGTGCCAGCAGCTTATCCGGACAGCTCTACTACGAGCAGTACTTC,CASSLSGQLYYEQYF
.,TRBJ1-2,many,TRBV7-2,TGTGCCAGCAGCTTAGAAAGTTTCCGCCAGACTAACTATGGCTACACCTTC,CASSLESFRQTNYGYTF
.,TRBJ2-1,.,TRBV7-9,TGTGCCAGCAGCTTAGAGCTGAGGGTGGCTAGCCGAGAGCAGTTCTTC,CASSLELRVASREQFF
TRBD2,TRBJ2-3,few,TRBV10-3,TGTGCCATCAGTGAGCCGACTAGCGGGGATTACACAGATACGCAGTATTTT,CAISEPTSGDYTDTQYF
.,TRBJ1-1,many,TRBV6-1,TGTGCCAGCAGTGAAGCCAGGGTCAACACTGAAGCTTTCTTT,CASSEARVNTEAFF
.,TRBJ1-3,few,TRBV7-2,TGTGCCAGCAGCTTAGGCGTGACACCGGGAAACACCATATATTTT,CASSLGVTPGNTIYF
TRBD1,TRBJ2-1,many,TRBV18,TGTGCCAGCTCACCCCGGACAGGGGTAAATGAGCAGTTCTTC,CASSPRTGVNEQFF
.,TRBJ1-3,many,TRBV29-1,TGCAGCGTTGAGTTAGGGACGGACAACTCTGGAAACACCATATATTTT,CSVELGTDNSGNTIYF
.,TRBJ2-5,.,TRBV11-2,TGTGCCAGCAGCTCAAGAAGCGAGGAGACCCAGTACTTC,CASSSRSEETQYF
.,TRBJ1-2,.,TRBV28,TGTGCCAGCGGGTTACACTATGGCTACACCTTC,CASGLHYGYTF
.,TRBJ1-5,many,TRBV21-1,TGTGCCAGCAACCCTCCCCGGGGGACTCTTGAGACCTCCCTTAGGGATCAGCCCCAGCATTTT,CASNPPRGTLETSLRDQPQHF
TRBD1,TRBJ2-7,few,TRBV4-3,TGCGCCAGCAGCCGAACAGGGGTCGAGCAGTACTTC,CASSRTGVEQYF
.,TRBJ1-3,many,TRBV13,TGTGCCAGCAGCTTAGCGGGGCAGAGAAACACCATATATTTT,CASSLAGQRNTIYF